The 24 T cell receptor beta chains below come from one sample, sequenced in a study of radiation and T cells in renal cell carcinoma. Stated time point: blood 2 weeks post-SBRT. The treatment: 15 Gy SBRT to primary tumor, nephrectomy 4 weeks later. Some clones are missing from TCRdb's copy, which holds only in-frame ones; the method was immunoSEQ multiplex PCR. Of more than 150,000 clones detected, roughly 90% appear once; the ten largest clones hold over 10%. Sample: blood, taken from a patient whose treatment included radiotherapy and nephrectomy. The receptors come from a woman between 45 and 60 years old with renal cell carcinoma.

The rearrangement uses TRBV5-4 and TRBJ1-4; D is ambiguous. Trimming shortened V by 7 bases and J by 0 bases, and 10 bases separated the two germline ends. The CDR3 runs 14 residues. CDR1 SGHNT and CDR2 YYREEE come from the germline V gene (reference sequence). CDR3 sequence: CASRNSATNEKLFF. The CDR3, as DNA: TGTGCCAGCCGAAACAGCGCAACTAATGAAAAACTGTTTTTT.

The count of this clone is one. The chain is built from TRBV7-9 and TRBJ1-1, with TRBD1 matching 7 bases. The germline V gene encodes CDR1 SEHNR and CDR2 FQNEAQ (reference sequence). The CDR3 loop spans 15 amino acids. V was clipped by 1 base and J by 1 base; unmatched bases: 3. CDR3 sequence (DNA): TGTGCCAGCAGCTTAGGGGACAGACCGAACACTGAAGCTTTCTTT. Translating gives CASSLGDRPNTEAFF.

The chain combines TRBV29-1 with TRBJ2-1; possibly TRBD2 for D (6 bases). Per the germline V gene, CDR1 is SQVTM and CDR2 is ANQGSEA. V lost 7 bases and J 4 bases, leaving 17 bases between the germline ends. The CDR3 extends over 14 amino acids. CDR3 DNA: TGCAGCGCCCCGGCCCGGCGGGGTTACAATGAGCAGTTCTTC. The encoded protein is CSAPARRGYNEQFF.

This chain links TRBV5-1 with TRBJ1-3; the match to TRBD1 covers 7 bases. The V segment lost 0 bases and the J segment 3 bases; nucleotides outside the gene matches: 6. Germline values: CDR1 SGHRS, CDR2 YFSETQ. CDR3 size: 16 residues. The CDR3 DNA follows: TGCGCCAGCAGCTTGGCCGGGACAGCTCGTGGAAACACCATATATTTT. Its protein product is CASSLAGTARGNTIYF. The full variable domain, completed using reference TRBV5-1 and TRBJ1-3, is KAGVTQTPRYLIKTRGQQVTLSCSPISGHRSVSWYQQTPGQGLQFLFEYFSETQRNKGNFPGRFSGRQFSNSRSEMNVSTLELGDSALYLCASSLAGTARGNTIYFGEGSWLTVV.

V usage is TRBV7-9 and J usage is TRBJ1-2; 7 positions agree with TRBD1. Trimming took 1 base from V and 4 from J; bases not matched to a gene: 6. There are 15 residues in the CDR3. The germline CDR1 and CDR2 sequences are SEHNR and FQNEAQ (reference sequence). The CDR3 sequence: CASSLEPDRVYGYTF. CDR3 in DNA: TGTGCCAGCAGCTTAGAACCAGACAGGGTCTATGGCTACACCTTC. Together with reference TRBV7-9 and TRBJ1-2, the CDR3 gives the full variable domain: DTGVSQNPRHKITKRGQNVTFRCDPISEHNRLYWYRQTLGQGPEFLTYFQNEAQLEKSRLLSDRFSAERPKGSFSTLEIQRTEQGDSAMYLCASSLEPDRVYGYTFGSGTRLTVV.

CDR3 protein: CASSHYSAGAGTDTQYF. CDR3 coding DNA: TGCGCCAGCAGCCACTACTCGGCGGGGGCGGGCACAGATACGCAGTATTTT. This chain connects TRBV4-3 to TRBJ2-3; D is perhaps TRBD2 (7 bases). The CDR3 loop spans 17 amino acids. The V gene lost 3 bases and the J gene lost 1 base, with 17 bases spanning the gap. Germline lookup yields CDR1 LGHNA and CDR2 YSLEER.

The chain couples TRBV15 to TRBJ2-1; 10 bases map to TRBD2. Trimming cost V 1 base and J 3 bases; bases outside gene matches: 3. In germline, CDR1 is LNHNV, CDR2 YYDKDF (reference sequence). The length of the CDR3 is 16 residues. The CDR3 sequence: CATSRGSGGIYNEQFF. The CDR3 region has the DNA TGTGCCACCAGCAGAGGTAGCGGGGGGATCTACAATGAGCAGTTCTTC.

V gene TRBV10-2 combines with J gene TRBJ2-5; 8 bases map to TRBD1. V was clipped by 7 bases and J by 5 bases; unmatched bases: 9. There are 14 residues in the CDR3. Looked up from germline, CDR1 is WSHSY and CDR2 is SAAADI. CDR3 bases: TGCGCCAGCACCCAGCCAGGGGGCGTGGAGACCCAGTACTTC. Encoded protein: CASTQPGGVETQYF.

The chain links TRBV5-4 to TRBJ1-1, with 8 bases aligning to TRBD1. The germline V gene encodes CDR1 SGHNT and CDR2 YYREEE (reference sequence). The J segment lost 4 bases and the V segment lost 3 bases, leaving 8 bases of the junction unmatched. The CDR3 covers 15 residues. This chain's CDR3 is CASSSLGQVGTEAFF. The CDR3 DNA reads TGTGCCAGCAGCTCCCTGGGACAGGTGGGCACTGAAGCTTTCTTT.

The chain recombines TRBV6-6 with TRBJ2-7, with 7 bases lining up with TRBD1. Germline lookup yields CDR1 MNHNY and CDR2 SVGAGI (reference sequence). There are 14 residues in the CDR3. V lost 4 bases and J lost 3; bases outside the gene matches: 6. The CDR3 sequence is CASSSGTANYEQYF. The CDR3 nucleotides are TGTGCCAGCAGTTCGGGGACAGCGAACTACGAGCAGTACTTC.

The chain uses TRBV11-2 and TRBJ2-5; no firm D call. The CDR3 is made up of 13 amino acids. V gave up 2 bases and J gave up 2 bases, with 6 bases separating them. Germline assignment: CDR1 SGHAT and CDR2 FQNNGV. The CDR3 DNA reads as TGTGCCAGCAGCTTATCTGAACAAGAGACCCAGTACTTC. It codes for CASSLSEQETQYF.

Notes on this clone: At one end, the junction sequence differs from germline, possibly due to a read error. This sequence joins TRBV18 and TRBJ1-1, with a tentative D call TRBD1 (6 bases). There are 15 residues in the CDR3. Germline V gives CDR1 KGHSH, CDR2 LQKENI. The CDR3, as DNA: TGTGCCAGCTCAGCCGGGACAAGCTTGAATACTGAAGCTTTCTTT. The encoded protein is CASSAGTSLNTEAFF.

This sequence joins TRBV7-9 and TRBJ1-5; tentative D call: TRBD1 (6 bases). Trimming took off 1 base at V and 9 bases at J, with 13 bases between the two ends. CDR3 length: 14 amino acids. CDR1 and CDR2 (germline): SEHNR, FQNEAQ (reference sequence). This chain's CDR3 is CASSLGWGRGPQHF. CDR3 nucleotides: TGTGCCAGCAGCTTAGGTTGGGGGCGGGGGCCCCAGCATTTT.

The chain combines TRBV6-1 with TRBJ1-1; D is uncertain. The V gene's germline CDR1 is MNHNS and CDR2 SASEGT. There are 14 residues in the CDR3. Trimming removed 1 base from V and 0 bases from J, with 6 bases in between. The CDR3 reads CASSEEVLNTEAFF. The CDR3, as DNA: TGTGCCAGCAGTGAAGAGGTCCTGAACACTGAAGCTTTCTTT.

The rearrangement links TRBV5-1 to TRBJ1-4; no reliable D call. Trimming took 7 bases from V and 5 from J, leaving 18 bases between them. Germline values: CDR1 SGHRS, CDR2 YFSETQ. The CDR3 covers 15 residues. This CDR3 reads CASFPGPLGNEKLFF. The CDR3 DNA follows: TGCGCCAGCTTCCCTGGACCGCTGGGAAATGAAAAACTGTTTTTT.

In nucleotides, the CDR3 is TGTGCCAGCAGCCCCGACCCTATAGGAGAGACCCAGTACTTC. It encodes CASSPDPIGETQYF. J is TRBJ2-5 and V is TRBV5-4; D uncertain. CDR1 and CDR2 from the germline V gene are SGHNT and YYREEE (reference sequence). Trimming pared 4 bases from V and 4 bases from J, leaving 14 bases between. The CDR3 is made up of 14 amino acids. Full variable domain (outside the CDR3, taken from reference TRBV5-4 and TRBJ2-5): ETGVTQSPTHLIKTRGQQVTLRCSSQSGHNTVSWYQQALGQGPQFIFQYYREEENGRGNFPPRFSGLQFPNYSSELNVNALELDDSALYLCASSPDPIGETQYFGPGTRLLVL.

As to this clone: Other DNA sequences in the sample encode the same CDR3. The chain joins TRBV30 to TRBJ1-4; D not resolved. Germline CDR1 GTSNPN, CDR2 SVGIG (reference sequence). V was trimmed by 3 bases and J by 8 bases, leaving 7 bases between them. The CDR3 has 11 residues. Here the CDR3 DNA reads TGTGCCTGGAGCGTGGGGGAAAAACTGTTTTTT. Its protein product is CAWSVGEKLFF.

V and J are TRBV29-1 and TRBJ2-7, with 11 positions matching TRBD2. Looked up from germline, CDR1 is SQVTM and CDR2 is ANQGSEA. This CDR3 has 13 amino acids. With V trimmed by 6 bases and J by 2 bases, 3 bases remained unmatched. In nucleotides, the CDR3 is TGCAGCGTCATTAGCGGGGGGGCCTACGAGCAGTACTTC. Its translation: CSVISGGAYEQYF.

This rearrangement joins TRBV5-4 to TRBJ2-1; 12 bases align to TRBD2. Germline V gene lookup returns CDR1 SGHNT and CDR2 YYREEE (reference sequence). With V trimmed by 2 bases and J by 5 bases, 5 bases remained unmatched. This CDR3 comprises 16 residues. CDR3 region: CASSLSWTSGDNEQFF. The DNA of the CDR3 is TGTGCCAGCAGCTTATCATGGACTAGCGGGGACAATGAGCAGTTCTTC. Full variable domain (rest looked up from reference TRBV5-4 and TRBJ2-1): ETGVTQSPTHLIKTRGQQVTLRCSSQSGHNTVSWYQQALGQGPQFIFQYYREEENGRGNFPPRFSGLQFPNYSSELNVNALELDDSALYLCASSLSWTSGDNEQFFGPGTRLTVL.

This chain uses TRBV6-5 with TRBJ1-4, with D perhaps TRBD1 (5 bases). The V end lost 0 bases, the J end lost 5 bases, and 7 bases lay between the germline ends. In germline, CDR1 is MNHEY, CDR2 SVGAGI. CDR3 length: 14 residues. The CDR3 DNA is TGTGCCAGCAGTTACTCAGGGGCAAATGAAAAACTGTTTTTT. This sequence encodes CASSYSGANEKLFF.

The chain uses TRBV30 and TRBJ1-1; 7 bases align to TRBD1. V shed 3 bases, J shed 10 bases, and the junction held 14 bases outside the gene matches. The germline V gene encodes CDR1 GTSNPN and CDR2 SVGIG (reference sequence). The CDR3 spans 14 residues. CDR3 residues: CAWRRDSFSLVAFF. The CDR3 bases are TGTGCCTGGAGAAGGGACAGTTTCTCTCTGGTAGCTTTCTTT.

The V and J genes are TRBV7-2 and TRBJ2-7; 10 bases match TRBD1. V gave up 5 bases and J gave up 5 bases; unmatched junction bases: 9. Germline CDR1 and CDR2: SGHTA and FQGNSA. This CDR3 is built from 15 residues. The chain's CDR3 is CASSAGGTGAHEQYF. The CDR3 nucleotides read TGTGCCAGCAGCGCAGGGGGGACAGGGGCTCACGAGCAGTACTTC.

This chain joins TRBV4-2 and TRBJ1-4; 9 bases fit TRBD1. The CDR3 runs 15 residues. CDR1 and CDR2 (germline): LGHNA, YNFKEQ. J gave up 5 bases and V 1 base, and 2 bases lay outside the gene matches. The DNA of the CDR3 is TGTGCCAGCAGCCAAGTAACAGGGGGCAATGAAAAACTGTTTTTT. Amino acids: CASSQVTGGNEKLFF.

The J gene is TRBJ1-2, the V gene TRBV2; the match to TRBD1 covers 8 bases. CDR3 length: 14 amino acids. In germline, CDR1 is SNHLY, CDR2 FYNNEI. V shed 8 bases, J shed 4 bases, and the junction held 9 bases outside the gene matches. DNA for the CDR3: TGTGCCAGCGGAGGACAGGGAACACTCTATGGCTACACCTTC. Translating gives CASGGQGTLYGYTF.